Sequencing of this T cell receptor (beta chain) was carried out in a study of identical twins. Study results and limitations: Beta out-of-frame sequences showed weaker excess twin sharing.

In the case of this clonotype: What it recognizes is unknown.

TCRdb passed the 5' RACE reads through MiXCR, listing each CDR3 protein once. The table includes about 220,000 distinct CDR3 sequences, approximately 7.9% detected once. Germline V gene sequence: CDR1 SNHLY, CDR2 FYNNEI. The length of the CDR3 is 14 residues. Trimming cost V 5 bases and J 10 bases, with 18 bases left between them. The same sample was also studied in work on yellow fever vaccine responses in identical twins.

V gene TRBV2 combines with J gene TRBJ2-1, with D maybe TRBD2 (5 bases). The sample taken for sequencing was CD8+ T cells sorted from blood. The sequence derives from a young woman in good health. The DNA for the CDR3 is TGTGCCAGCAGTTATAGCGACATACTGGGGGAGCAGTTCTTC. This translates into CASSYSDILGEQFF.